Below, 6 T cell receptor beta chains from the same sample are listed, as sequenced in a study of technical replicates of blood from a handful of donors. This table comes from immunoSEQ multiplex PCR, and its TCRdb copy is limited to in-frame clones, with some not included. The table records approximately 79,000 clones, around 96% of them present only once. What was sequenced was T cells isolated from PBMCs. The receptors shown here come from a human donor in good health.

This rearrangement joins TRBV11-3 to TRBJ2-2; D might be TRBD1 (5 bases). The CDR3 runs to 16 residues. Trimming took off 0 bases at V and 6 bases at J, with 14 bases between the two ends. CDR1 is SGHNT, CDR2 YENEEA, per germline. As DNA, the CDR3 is TGTGCCAGCAGCTTAGATCTCAATGAAGGGGCCGGGGAGCTGTTTTTT. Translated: CASSLDLNEGAGELFF.

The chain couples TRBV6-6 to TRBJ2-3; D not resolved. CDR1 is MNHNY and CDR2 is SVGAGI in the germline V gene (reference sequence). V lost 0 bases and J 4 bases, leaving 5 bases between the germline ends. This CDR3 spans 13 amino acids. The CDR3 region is CASSYSSSDTQYF. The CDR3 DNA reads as TGTGCCAGCAGTTACTCGTCCTCAGATACGCAGTATTTT.

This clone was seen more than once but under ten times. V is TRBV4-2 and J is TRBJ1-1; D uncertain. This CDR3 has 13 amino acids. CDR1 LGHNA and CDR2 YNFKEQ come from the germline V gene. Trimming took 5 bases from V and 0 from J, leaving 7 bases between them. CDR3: CASSSRVNTEAFF. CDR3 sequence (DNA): TGTGCCAGCAGCTCCCGGGTGAACACTGAAGCTTTCTTT.

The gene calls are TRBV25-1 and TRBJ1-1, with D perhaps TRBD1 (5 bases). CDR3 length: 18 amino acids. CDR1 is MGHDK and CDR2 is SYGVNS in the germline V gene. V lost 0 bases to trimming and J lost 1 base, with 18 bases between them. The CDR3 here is CASSEYRGTGDQNTEAFF. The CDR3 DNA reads TGTGCCAGCAGTGAATATAGGGGTACTGGCGATCAGAACACTGAAGCTTTCTTT.

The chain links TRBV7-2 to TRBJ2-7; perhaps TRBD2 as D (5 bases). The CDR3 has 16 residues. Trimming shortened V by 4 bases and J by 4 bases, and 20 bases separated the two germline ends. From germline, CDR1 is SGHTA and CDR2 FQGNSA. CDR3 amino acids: CASSSGSGSGAYEQYF. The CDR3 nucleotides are TGTGCCAGCAGCTCGGGGAGTGGCAGTGGAGCGTACGAGCAGTACTTC.

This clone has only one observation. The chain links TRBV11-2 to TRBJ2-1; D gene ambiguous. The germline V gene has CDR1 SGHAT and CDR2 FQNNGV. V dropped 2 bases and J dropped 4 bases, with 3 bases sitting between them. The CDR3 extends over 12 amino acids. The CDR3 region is CASSLYYNEQFF. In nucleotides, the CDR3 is TGTGCCAGCAGCTTATATTACAATGAGCAGTTCTTC. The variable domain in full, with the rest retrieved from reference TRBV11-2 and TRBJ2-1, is EAGVAQSPRYKIIEKRQSVAFWCNPISGHATLYWYQQILGQGPKLLIQFQNNGVVDDSQLPKDRFSAERLKGVDSTLKIQPAKLEDSAVYLCASSLYYNEQFFGPGTRLTVL.